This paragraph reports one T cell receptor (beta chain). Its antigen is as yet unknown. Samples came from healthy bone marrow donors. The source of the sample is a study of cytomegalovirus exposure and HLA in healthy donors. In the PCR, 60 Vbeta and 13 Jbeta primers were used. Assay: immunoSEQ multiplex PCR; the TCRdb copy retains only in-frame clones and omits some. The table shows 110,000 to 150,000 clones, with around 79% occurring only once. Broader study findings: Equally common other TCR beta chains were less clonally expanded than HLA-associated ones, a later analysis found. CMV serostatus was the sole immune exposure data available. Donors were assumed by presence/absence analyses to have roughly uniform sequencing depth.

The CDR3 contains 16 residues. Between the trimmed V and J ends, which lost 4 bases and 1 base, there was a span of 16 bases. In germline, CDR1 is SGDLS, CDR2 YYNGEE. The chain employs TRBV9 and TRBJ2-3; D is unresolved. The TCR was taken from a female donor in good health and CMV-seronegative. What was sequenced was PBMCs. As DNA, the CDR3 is TGTGCCAGCAGCCCCCGAGGTCTAGAGGGCACAGATACGCAGTATTTT. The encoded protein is CASSPRGLEGTDTQYF.